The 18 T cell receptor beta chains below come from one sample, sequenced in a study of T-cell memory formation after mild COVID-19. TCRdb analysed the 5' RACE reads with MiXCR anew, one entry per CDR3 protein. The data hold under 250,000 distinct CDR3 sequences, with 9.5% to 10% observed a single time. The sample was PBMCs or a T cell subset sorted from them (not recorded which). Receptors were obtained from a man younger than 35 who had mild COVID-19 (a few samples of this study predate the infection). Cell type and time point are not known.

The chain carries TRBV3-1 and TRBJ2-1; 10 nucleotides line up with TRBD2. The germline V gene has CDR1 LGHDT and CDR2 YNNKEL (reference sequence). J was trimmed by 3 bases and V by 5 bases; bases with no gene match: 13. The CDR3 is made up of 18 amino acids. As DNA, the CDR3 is TGTGCCAGCAGCTCCGTAGCGGGAGGTGGTGTAGGCTACAATGAGCAGTTCTTC. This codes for CASSSVAGGGVGYNEQFF.

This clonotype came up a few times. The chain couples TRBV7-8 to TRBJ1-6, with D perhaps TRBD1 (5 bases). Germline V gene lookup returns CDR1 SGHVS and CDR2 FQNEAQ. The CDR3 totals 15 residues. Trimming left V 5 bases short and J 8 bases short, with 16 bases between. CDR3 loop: CASSGRQGRDSPLHF. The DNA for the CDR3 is TGTGCCAGCAGCGGAAGGCAGGGAAGGGATTCACCCCTCCACTTT. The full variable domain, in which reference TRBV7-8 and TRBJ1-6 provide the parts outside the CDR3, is GAGVSQSPRYKVAKRGQDVALRCDPISGHVSLFWYQQALGQGPEFLTYFQNEAQLDKSGLPSDRFFAERPEGSVSTLKIQRTQQEDSAVYLCASSGRQGRDSPLHFGNGTRLTVT.

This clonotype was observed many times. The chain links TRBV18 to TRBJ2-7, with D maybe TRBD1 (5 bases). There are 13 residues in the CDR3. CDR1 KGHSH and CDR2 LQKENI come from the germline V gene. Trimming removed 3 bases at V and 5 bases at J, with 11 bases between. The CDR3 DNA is TGTGCCAGCTCACCTCCATCGGACAACGAGCAGTACTTC. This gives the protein CASSPPSDNEQYF. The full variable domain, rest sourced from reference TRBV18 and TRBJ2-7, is NAGVMQNPRHLVRRRGQEARLRCSPMKGHSHVYWYRQLPEEGLKFMVYLQKENIIDESGMPKERFSAEFPKEGPSILRIQQVVRGDSAAYFCASSPPSDNEQYFGPGTRLTVT.

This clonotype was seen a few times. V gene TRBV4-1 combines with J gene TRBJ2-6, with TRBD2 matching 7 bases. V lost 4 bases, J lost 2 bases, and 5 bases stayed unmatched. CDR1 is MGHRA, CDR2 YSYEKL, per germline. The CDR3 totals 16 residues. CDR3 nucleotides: TGCGCCAGCAGCCGGGGGGGGTTCGCTGGGGCCAACGTCCTGACTTTC. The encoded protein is CASSRGGFAGANVLTF.

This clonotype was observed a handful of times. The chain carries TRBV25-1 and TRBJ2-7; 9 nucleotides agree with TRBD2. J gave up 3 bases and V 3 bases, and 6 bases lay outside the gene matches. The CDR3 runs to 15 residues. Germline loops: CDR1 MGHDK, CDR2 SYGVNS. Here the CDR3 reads CASSEGLAVVYEQYF. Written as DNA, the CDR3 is TGTGCCAGCAGTGAGGGACTAGCCGTAGTCTACGAGCAGTACTTC.

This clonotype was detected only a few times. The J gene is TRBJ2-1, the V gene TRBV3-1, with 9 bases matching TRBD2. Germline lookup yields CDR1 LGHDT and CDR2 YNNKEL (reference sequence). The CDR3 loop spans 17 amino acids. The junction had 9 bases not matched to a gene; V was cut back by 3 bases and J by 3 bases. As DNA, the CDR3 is TGTGCCAGCAGCCATCACCGCGGGGGGGCGATCTACAATGAGCAGTTCTTC. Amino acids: CASSHHRGGAIYNEQFF.

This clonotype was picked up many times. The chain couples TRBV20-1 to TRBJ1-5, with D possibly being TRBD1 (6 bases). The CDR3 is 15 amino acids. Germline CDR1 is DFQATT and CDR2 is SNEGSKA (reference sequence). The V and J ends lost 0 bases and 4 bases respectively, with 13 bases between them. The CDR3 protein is CSAREAPGANQPQHF. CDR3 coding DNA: TGCAGTGCTAGAGAGGCCCCAGGGGCAAATCAGCCCCAGCATTTT.

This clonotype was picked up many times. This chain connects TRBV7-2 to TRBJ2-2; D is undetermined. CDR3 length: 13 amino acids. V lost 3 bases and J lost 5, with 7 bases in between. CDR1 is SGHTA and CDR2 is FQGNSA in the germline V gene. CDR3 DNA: TGTGCCAGCAGCTTCCTCTCTACCGGGGAGCTGTTTTTT. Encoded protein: CASSFLSTGELFF.

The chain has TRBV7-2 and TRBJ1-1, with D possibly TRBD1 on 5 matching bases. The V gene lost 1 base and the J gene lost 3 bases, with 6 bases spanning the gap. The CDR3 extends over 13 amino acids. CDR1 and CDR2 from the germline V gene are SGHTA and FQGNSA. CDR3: CASSLVTDTEAFF. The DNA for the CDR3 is TGTGCCAGCAGCTTAGTGACAGACACTGAAGCTTTCTTT.

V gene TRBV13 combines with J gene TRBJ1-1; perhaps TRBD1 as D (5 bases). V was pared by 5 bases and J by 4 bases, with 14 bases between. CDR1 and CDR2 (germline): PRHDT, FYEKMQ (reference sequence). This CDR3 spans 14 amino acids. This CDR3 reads CASSRGRPSTEAFF. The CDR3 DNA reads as TGTGCCAGCAGCCGGGGACGGCCCAGCACTGAAGCTTTCTTT. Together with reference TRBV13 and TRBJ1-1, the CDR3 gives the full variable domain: AAGVIQSPRHLIKEKRETATLKCYPIPRHDTVYWYQQGPGQDPQFLISFYEKMQSDKGSIPDRFSAQQFSDYHSELNMSSLELGDSALYFCASSRGRPSTEAFFGQGTRLTVV.

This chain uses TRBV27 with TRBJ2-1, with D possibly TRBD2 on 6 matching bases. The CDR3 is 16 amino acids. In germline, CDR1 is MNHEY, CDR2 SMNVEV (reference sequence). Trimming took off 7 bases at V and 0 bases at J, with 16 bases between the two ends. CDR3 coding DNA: TGTGCCAGCATCGCAGGAGGGTCCCACTCCTACAATGAGCAGTTCTTC. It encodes CASIAGGSHSYNEQFF.

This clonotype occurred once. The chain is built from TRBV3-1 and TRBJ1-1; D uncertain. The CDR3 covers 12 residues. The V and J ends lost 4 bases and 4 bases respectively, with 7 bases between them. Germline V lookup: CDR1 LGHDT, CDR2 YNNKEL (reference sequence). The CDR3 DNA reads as TGTGCCAGCAGCCCTTCCCGCACTGAAGCTTTCTTT. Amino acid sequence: CASSPSRTEAFF.

The CDR3 DNA reads TGCAGCGCGCGGTTCGGGACAGGAGGCTACACCTTC. Translation: CSARFGTGGYTF. The chain couples TRBV29-1 to TRBJ1-2, with 8 nucleotides matching TRBD1. The germline V gene has CDR1 SQVTM and CDR2 ANQGSEA. The CDR3 length is 12 residues. The V and J ends lost 7 bases and 8 bases, in that order; junction bases with no gene match: 9.

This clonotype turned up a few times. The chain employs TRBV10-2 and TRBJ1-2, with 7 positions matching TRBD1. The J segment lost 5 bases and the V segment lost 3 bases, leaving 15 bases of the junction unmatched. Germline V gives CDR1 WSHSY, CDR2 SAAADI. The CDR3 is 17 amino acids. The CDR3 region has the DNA TGCGCCAGCAGTGATTTAATCGGGAAGGGACAGACATATGGCTACACCTTC. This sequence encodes CASSDLIGKGQTYGYTF.

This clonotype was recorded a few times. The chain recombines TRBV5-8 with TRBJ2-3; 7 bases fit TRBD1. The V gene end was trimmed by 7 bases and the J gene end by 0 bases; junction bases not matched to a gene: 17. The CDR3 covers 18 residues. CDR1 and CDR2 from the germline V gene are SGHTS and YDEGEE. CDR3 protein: CASPHLSTGDPSTDTQYF. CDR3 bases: TGTGCCAGCCCCCACTTGTCTACAGGGGACCCGAGCACAGATACGCAGTATTTT.

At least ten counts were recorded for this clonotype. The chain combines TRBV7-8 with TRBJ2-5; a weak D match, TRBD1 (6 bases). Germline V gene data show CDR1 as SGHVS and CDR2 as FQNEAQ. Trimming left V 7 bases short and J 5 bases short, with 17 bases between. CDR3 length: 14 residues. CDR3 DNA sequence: TGTGCCAGCATCCGGCTCGCACAGGGCGAGACCCAGTACTTC. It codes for CASIRLAQGETQYF.

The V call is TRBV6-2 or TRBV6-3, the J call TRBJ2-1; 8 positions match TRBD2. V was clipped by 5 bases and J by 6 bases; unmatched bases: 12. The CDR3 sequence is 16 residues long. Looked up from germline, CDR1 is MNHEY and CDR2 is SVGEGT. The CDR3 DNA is TGTGCCAGCAGTGAGTTCCTGCGGGGGGCCGGCAATGAGCAGTTCTTC. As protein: CASSEFLRGAGNEQFF.

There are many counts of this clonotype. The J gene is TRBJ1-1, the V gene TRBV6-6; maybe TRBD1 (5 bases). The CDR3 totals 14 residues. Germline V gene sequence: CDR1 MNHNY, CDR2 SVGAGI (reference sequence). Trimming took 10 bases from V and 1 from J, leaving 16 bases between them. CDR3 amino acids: CATSFNGQNTEAFF. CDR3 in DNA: TGTGCCACCTCGTTTAACGGACAGAACACTGAAGCTTTCTTT.